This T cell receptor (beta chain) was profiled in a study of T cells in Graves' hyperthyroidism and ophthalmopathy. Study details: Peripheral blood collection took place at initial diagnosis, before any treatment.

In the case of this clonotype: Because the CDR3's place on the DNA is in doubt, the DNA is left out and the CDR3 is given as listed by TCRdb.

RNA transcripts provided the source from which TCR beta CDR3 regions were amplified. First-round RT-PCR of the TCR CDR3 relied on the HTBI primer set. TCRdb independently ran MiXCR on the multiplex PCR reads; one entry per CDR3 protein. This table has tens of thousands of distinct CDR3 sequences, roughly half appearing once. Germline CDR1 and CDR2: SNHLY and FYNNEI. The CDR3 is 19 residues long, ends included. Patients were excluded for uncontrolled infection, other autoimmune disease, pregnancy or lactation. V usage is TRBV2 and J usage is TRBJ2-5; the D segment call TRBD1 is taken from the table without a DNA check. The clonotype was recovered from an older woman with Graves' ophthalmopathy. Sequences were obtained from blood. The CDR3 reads CASRSPGRKLFFGSGTQYF.